These 13 T cell receptor beta chains originate from one sample sequenced in a study of Ad26.COV2.S vaccination and SARS-CoV-2 variants. Treatment in this sample: roughly 19 received Ad26.COV2.S at low or high dose, single or two shots; five or six received placebo; per-sample allocation not given. All samples were drawn on day 63, counting from the first vaccine or placebo injection. The table came from immunoSEQ multiplex PCR; TCRdb's copy has only in-frame clones and leaves some out. Of around 370,000 clones detected, around 83% appear once; the ten largest clones hold roughly 3.3%. The material sequenced was peripheral blood, taken in a trial of Ad26.COV2.S vaccine versus placebo. These receptors were collected from a person aged 18-60 years who received the Ad26.COV2.S COVID-19 vaccine or a placebo.

The chain joins TRBV6-6 to TRBJ1-5; D is uncertain. The germline V and J ends were trimmed by 6 bases and 5 bases, with 11 bases remaining between them. The CDR3 is 13 residues long. CDR1 MNHNY and CDR2 SVGAGI come from the germline V gene (reference sequence). The CDR3 is CASRDGPDQPQHF. Here the CDR3 DNA reads TGTGCCAGCAGGGACGGGCCGGATCAGCCCCAGCATTTT.

With regard to this clone: The same CDR3 can be traced to other DNA sequences in this sample. The V gene is TRBV6-2 or TRBV6-3, the J gene TRBJ2-1; no clear D. V lost 0 bases and J lost 0, with 3 bases in between. Germline V lookup: CDR1 MNHEY, CDR2 SVGEGT. The CDR3 sequence is 14 residues long. The CDR3 region has the DNA TGTGCCAGCAGTTACTCTAGCTCCTACAATGAGCAGTTCTTC. It specifies CASSYSSSYNEQFF.

In this sample, this clone turned up once. This sequence joins TRBV7-8 and TRBJ2-7; D is possibly TRBD1 (6 bases). Germline CDR1 reads SGHVS; CDR2 reads FQNEAQ. The CDR3 spans 12 residues. Trimming removed 5 bases at V and 2 bases at J, with 7 bases between. The CDR3 nucleotides are TGTGCCAGCAGCCGGACAGCCTACGAGCAGTACTTC. Encoded protein: CASSRTAYEQYF. The variable domain in full, with the rest retrieved from reference TRBV7-8 and TRBJ2-7, is GAGVSQSPRYKVAKRGQDVALRCDPISGHVSLFWYQQALGQGPEFLTYFQNEAQLDKSGLPSDRFFAERPEGSVSTLKIQRTQQEDSAVYLCASSRTAYEQYFGPGTRLTVT.

The chain carries TRBV4-1 and TRBJ1-1; D unresolved. This CDR3 contains 16 residues. V lost 0 bases and J lost 5, with 16 bases in between. Germline lookup yields CDR1 MGHRA and CDR2 YSYEKL. As DNA, the CDR3 is TGCGCCAGCAGCCAAGAAGTAACATCCTCGAGGACTGAAGCTTTCTTT. It translates to CASSQEVTSSRTEAFF.

This chain links TRBV18 with TRBJ2-6; tentatively, D is TRBD1 (5 bases). V gave up 3 bases and J gave up 1 base, with 13 bases separating them. Germline loops: CDR1 KGHSH, CDR2 LQKENI. This CDR3 is 17 amino acids long. The CDR3 loop is CASSPDSRVSGANVLTF. In DNA form, the CDR3 reads TGTGCCAGCTCACCGGATAGCAGGGTATCTGGGGCCAACGTCCTGACTTTC.

This chain's CDR3 is CASSPNAAGTHEQFF. The DNA of the CDR3 is TGTGCCAGCAGTCCGAATGCAGCGGGAACGCATGAGCAGTTCTTC. J is TRBJ2-1 and V is TRBV28, with 7 bases lining up with TRBD2. Trimming took 5 bases from V and 8 from J; bases not matched to a gene: 12. CDR1 MDHEN and CDR2 SYDVKM come from the germline V gene. The length of the CDR3 is 15 residues.

The V gene is TRBV11-2, the J gene TRBJ2-2; the D is unclear. Germline V gene sequence: CDR1 SGHAT, CDR2 FQNNGV. V lost 0 bases and J 7 bases, leaving 9 bases between the germline ends. The CDR3 runs to 14 residues. CDR3 nucleotide sequence: TGTGCCAGCAGCTTAGACTCTATAAGCGGGGAGCTGTTTTTT. It yields the protein CASSLDSISGELFF. The whole variable domain, filled in from reference TRBV11-2 and TRBJ2-2, reads EAGVAQSPRYKIIEKRQSVAFWCNPISGHATLYWYQQILGQGPKLLIQFQNNGVVDDSQLPKDRFSAERLKGVDSTLKIQPAKLEDSAVYLCASSLDSISGELFFGEGSRLTVL.

The chain is built from TRBV28 and TRBJ2-3; TRBD2 agrees at 13 bases. V lost 5 bases, J lost 6 bases, and 8 bases stayed unmatched. CDR1 and CDR2 from the germline V gene are MDHEN and SYDVKM. CDR3 length: 16 residues. CDR3 nucleotides: TGTGCCAGCAGTCTAACCGGGACTAGCGGGATGGATACGCAGTATTTT. This encodes CASSLTGTSGMDTQYF. The full variable domain, in which reference TRBV28 and TRBJ2-3 provide the parts outside the CDR3, is DVKVTQSSRYLVKRTGEKVFLECVQDMDHENMFWYRQDPGLGLRLIYFSYDVKMKEKGDIPEGYSVSREKKERFSLILESASTNQTSMYLCASSLTGTSGMDTQYFGPGTRLTVL.

CDR3 bases: TGTGCCAGCATGTATTCGGTGGCCGGCGCCTTGGGATTAACAAATGAGCAGTTCTTC. It translates to CASMYSVAGALGLTNEQFF. The V call is TRBV28, the J call TRBJ2-1; D not certain. V was cut by 7 bases and J by 7 bases, with 32 bases left in between. Germline V lookup: CDR1 MDHEN, CDR2 SYDVKM. CDR3 length equals 19 residues.

The gene calls are TRBV7-2 and TRBJ2-5, with D perhaps TRBD1 or TRBD2 (7 bases each). There are 14 residues in the CDR3. Trimming removed 3 bases from V and 4 bases from J, with 12 bases in between. CDR1 is SGHTA, CDR2 FQGNSA, per germline. The CDR3 nucleotides read TGTGCCAGCAGCTTTGCCAGGGGGGGAGAGACCCAGTACTTC. The encoded protein is CASSFARGGETQYF.

At least ten counts were recorded for this clone. CDR3 nucleotide sequence: TGTGCCAGCAGTTCGGGGGGACAGGGGAGAAAGCAGTACTTC. Translated, it gives CASSSGGQGRKQYF. The chain uses TRBV6-2 or TRBV6-3 and TRBJ2-7; 10 bases line up with TRBD1. The CDR3 loop spans 14 amino acids. Germline V gene data show CDR1 as MNHEY and CDR2 as SVGEGT. Trimming removed 4 bases from V and 8 bases from J; junction bases left unmatched: 8.

The V and J genes are TRBV6-1 and TRBJ2-6, with D unclear. This CDR3 region has 15 residues. In germline, CDR1 is MNHNS, CDR2 SASEGT. V lost 2 bases to trimming and J lost 0 bases, with 5 bases between them. The CDR3 coding sequence is TGTGCCAGCAGTGAAATGAGCTCTGGGGCCAACGTCCTGACTTTC. Translating gives CASSEMSSGANVLTF.

This clone turned up a few times. CDR3 nucleotide sequence: TGTGCCTGGAGTCCCTCAGGGTATCAGCCCCAGCATTTT. Its protein is CAWSPSGYQPQHF. The chain links TRBV30 to TRBJ1-5; tentatively, D is TRBD1 (5 bases). Trimming pared 2 bases from V and 5 bases from J, leaving 10 bases between. This CDR3 contains 13 residues. The germline V gene encodes CDR1 GTSNPN and CDR2 SVGIG (reference sequence). Full variable domain (outside the CDR3, taken from reference TRBV30 and TRBJ1-5): SQTIHQWPATLVQPVGSPLSLECTVEGTSNPNLYWYRQAAGRGLQLLFYSVGIGQISSEVPQNLSASRPQDRQFILSSKKLLLSDSGFYLCAWSPSGYQPQHFGDGTRLSIL.